This entry features one T cell receptor (beta chain) sequence. This record comes from a study of blood T cell repertoires in COVID-19. Study-wide background: The United States, Italy and Spain were the sources of the acute and convalescent COVID-19 samples.

Original processing methods: The authors estimated nucleated cell counts from reference gene primer amplification. The protocol was immunoSEQ multiplex PCR, while the TCRdb copy is restricted to in-frame clones and leaves out a portion. Clonal size and the V and J genes are those of that table, whereas D and trimming came from the DNA. In the table there are roughly 170,000 clones, around four fifths of which are singletons. Cohort allocation depended upon clinical history that participants reported. Recovery among Cohort 3 donors was established by two negative PCRs, clearance, or symptom resolution. The ends were cut back, 8 bases at V and 2 bases at J, with 12 bases in the middle. Germline V lookup: CDR1 KGHDR, CDR2 SFDVKD. CDR3 length equals 14 residues.

The receptor comes from a woman aged 45-65 years who had recovered from COVID-19. Sequencing was done on a sample of PBMCs or T cells enriched from blood (not recorded which). This chain uses TRBV24-1 with TRBJ1-5; possibly TRBD1 for D (6 bases). DNA of the CDR3: TGTGCCACCACAGACAGGTGGGGCAATCAGCCCCAGCATTTT. It is translated as CATTDRWGNQPQHF.